One and the same sample provided the 16 T cell receptor beta chains below, sequenced in a study of blood T cell repertoires in COVID-19. Profiling relied on immunoSEQ multiplex PCR, and the TCRdb table lists in-frame clones only, not all of them. Altogether 150,000 to 200,000 clones are present, around 84% being singletons, with the ten largest covering roughly 8%. Sequenced material: PBMCs or T cells enriched from blood (not recorded which). These receptors were collected from a woman in her fifties or sixties who had recovered from COVID-19.

V is TRBV5-5 and J is TRBJ2-1; D is perhaps TRBD2 (6 bases). With 0 bases removed from V and 0 bases from J, the gap between germline ends came to 7 bases. CDR1 is SGHKS and CDR2 is YYEKEE in the germline V gene (reference sequence). The CDR3 length is 15 residues. CDR3 nucleotide sequence: TGTGCCAGCAGCTTGGTCGGGGGCTCCTACAATGAGCAGTTCTTC. Amino acid sequence: CASSLVGGSYNEQFF.

The chain carries TRBV20-1 and TRBJ2-7; D not certain. The CDR3 totals 11 residues. The V end lost 4 bases, the J end lost 6 bases, and 10 bases lay between the germline ends. In germline, CDR1 is DFQATT, CDR2 SNEGSKA (reference sequence). CDR3 region: CSATRASEQYF. The CDR3 bases are TGCAGTGCTACCCGTGCGAGCGAGCAGTACTTC.

This clone was seen once. The V call is TRBV6-5, the J call TRBJ2-7; D may be TRBD2 (6 bases). CDR1 is MNHEY and CDR2 is SVGAGI in the germline V gene. This CDR3 contains 14 residues. With 7 bases removed from V and 3 bases from J, the gap between germline ends came to 16 bases. CDR3: CASTSSGTRYEQYF. For the CDR3, the DNA is TGTGCCAGCACGTCGTCCGGGACTCGCTACGAGCAGTACTTC.

J is TRBJ2-7 and V is TRBV6-5; 7 positions agree with TRBD1. The V gene's germline CDR1 is MNHEY and CDR2 SVGAGI. The CDR3 spans 15 residues. J lost 3 bases, V lost 5 bases, and 10 bases had no gene match. DNA of the CDR3: TGTGCCAGCAGTAGAACGGGACAGCAATACTACGAGCAGTACTTC. It specifies CASSRTGQQYYEQYF.

The chain joins TRBV4-3 to TRBJ2-2; D is uncertain. Germline loops: CDR1 LGHNA, CDR2 YSLEER. Deletions cut 3 bases from V and 4 bases from J, with 9 bases between. The CDR3 totals 14 residues. Here the CDR3 reads CASSQEPGTGELFF. DNA of the CDR3: TGCGCCAGCAGCCAGGAACCGGGCACCGGGGAGCTGTTTTTT.

V gene TRBV6-5 combines with J gene TRBJ2-1; a weak D match, TRBD1 (5 bases). Germline values: CDR1 MNHEY, CDR2 SVGAGI. V lost 5 bases to trimming and J lost 3 bases, with 8 bases between them. The CDR3 sequence is 13 residues long. CDR3 amino acids: CASSLGHYNEQFF. For the CDR3, the DNA is TGTGCCAGCAGTCTCGGACACTACAATGAGCAGTTCTTC.

V gene TRBV7-9 combines with J gene TRBJ2-1; TRBD1 might be the D (5 bases). Germline V gene sequence: CDR1 SEHNR, CDR2 FQNEAQ (reference sequence). Deletions cut 0 bases from V and 6 bases from J, with 15 bases between. CDR3 length: 16 residues. The CDR3 DNA sequence: TGTGCCAGCAGCTTAGCGCAAAGGGGCGGAATCAATGAGCAGTTCTTC. Amino acids: CASSLAQRGGINEQFF.

The V and J genes are TRBV11-2 and TRBJ1-1, with D possibly TRBD1 on 5 matching bases. This CDR3 is built from 14 residues. CDR1 is SGHAT, CDR2 FQNNGV, per germline. V lost 4 bases to trimming and J lost 4 bases, with 13 bases between them. This CDR3 reads CASSSTIGGTEAFF. CDR3 nucleotide sequence: TGTGCCAGCAGCTCAACAATCGGGGGCACTGAAGCTTTCTTT.

V is TRBV2 and J is TRBJ1-5, with 7 bases that match TRBD1. In germline, CDR1 is SNHLY, CDR2 FYNNEI. The CDR3 covers 15 residues. J gave up 2 bases and V 7 bases, and 8 bases lay outside the gene matches. CDR3 loop: CASKTGSAGNQPQHF. DNA for the CDR3: TGTGCCAGCAAGACAGGGTCGGCGGGCAATCAGCCCCAGCATTTT.

The rearrangement joins TRBV5-1 to TRBJ2-2, with 7 bases fitting TRBD1. Looked up from germline, CDR1 is SGHRS and CDR2 is YFSETQ. V lost 2 bases, J lost 5 bases, and 9 bases stayed unmatched. The CDR3 totals 16 residues. The CDR3 here is CASSFRQGVGTGELFF. CDR3 nucleotide sequence: TGCGCCAGCAGCTTCAGGCAGGGGGTAGGGACCGGGGAGCTGTTTTTT.

This chain connects TRBV19 to TRBJ2-1, with D maybe TRBD1 (5 bases). Trimming stripped 1 base from V and 2 bases from J, with 12 bases between. Germline assignment: CDR1 LNHDA and CDR2 SQIVND (reference sequence). There are 16 residues in the CDR3. This CDR3 reads CASSIGWGRAYNEQFF. The CDR3 nucleotides are TGTGCCAGTAGTATAGGTTGGGGCCGAGCCTACAATGAGCAGTTCTTC.

The chain combines TRBV6-2 or TRBV6-3 with TRBJ1-6; TRBD1 agrees at 9 bases. The CDR3 is made up of 14 amino acids. The germline CDR1 and CDR2 sequences are MNHEY and SVGEGT. The ends lost 0 bases at V and 10 bases at J; junction bases unmatched: 1. The CDR3: CASSYSGQGSPLHF. DNA for the CDR3: TGTGCCAGCAGTTACTCGGGACAGGGCTCACCCCTCCACTTT.

This clone appeared a single time. V is TRBV18 and J is TRBJ2-2; D gene ambiguous. The V and J ends lost 4 bases and 5 bases respectively, with 8 bases between them. Germline-derived CDR1 and CDR2 are KGHSH and LQKENI. The CDR3 contains 13 residues. CDR3 residues: CASSLSGTGELFF. The CDR3, as DNA: TGTGCCAGCTCACTCTCGGGTACCGGGGAGCTGTTTTTT.

This clone was picked up one time. This chain connects TRBV18 to TRBJ2-7, with D hard to call. The CDR3 extends over 14 amino acids. Deletions cut 2 bases from V and 2 bases from J, with 10 bases between. Germline-derived CDR1 and CDR2 are KGHSH and LQKENI. The DNA of the CDR3 is TGTGCCAGCTCACCAACGCAGATTACCTACGAGCAGTACTTC. Residues: CASSPTQITYEQYF.

Only one count was recorded for this clone. The chain joins TRBV14 to TRBJ1-2; tentative D call: TRBD1 (6 bases). V was pared by 4 bases and J by 4 bases, with 13 bases between. This CDR3 is built from 14 residues. Germline lookup yields CDR1 SGHDN and CDR2 FVKESK. The CDR3, as DNA: TGTGCCAGCAGCCGAGATTTACAGGGCTATGGCTACACCTTC. Protein product: CASSRDLQGYGYTF.

The rearrangement joins TRBV28 to TRBJ2-7; 11 nucleotides agree with TRBD1. The length of the CDR3 is 16 residues. CDR1 and CDR2 (germline): MDHEN, SYDVKM. V lost 2 bases and J lost 3; bases outside the gene matches: 6. The CDR3: CASSLGTGGFVYEQYF. CDR3 nucleotide sequence: TGTGCCAGCAGTTTAGGGACAGGGGGGTTCGTCTACGAGCAGTACTTC.